This TCR beta chain was recovered during a study of OX40 agonist ivuxolimab in advanced cancers. Whole-study context: At doses from 0.01 to 10 mg/kg, patients were given intravenous ivuxolimab every 2 weeks.

Trimming took 4 bases from V and 5 from J, leaving 8 bases between them. Looked up from germline, CDR1 is LNHDA and CDR2 is SQIVND (reference sequence). The CDR3 covers 12 residues. Assay: immunoSEQ multiplex PCR; the TCRdb copy retains only in-frame clones and omits some. The table has roughly 60,000 clones, around 84% seen once. The source of this sequence is an adult with an advanced solid tumor such as melanoma, head and neck, liver or kidney cancer. Here the sequenced sample was CD4+ or CD8+ T cells sorted from blood, taken in a trial of the OX40 agonist ivuxolimab. V usage is TRBV19 and J usage is TRBJ1-2; a possible D gene is TRBD1 (5 bases). CDR3 coding DNA: TGTGCCAGTAGTAGGGACCTTTATGGCTACACCTTC. It translates to CASSRDLYGYTF. Looking up the rest from reference TRBV19 and TRBJ1-2 gives the full variable domain: DGGITQSPKYLFRKEGQNVTLSCEQNLNHDAMYWYRQDPGQGLRLIYYSQIVNDFQKGDIAEGYSVSREKKESFPLTVTSAQKNPTAFYLCASSRDLYGYTFGSGTRLTVV.